The present T cell receptor (beta chain) was sequenced within a study of blood T cell repertoires in COVID-19. Study at large: The United States, Italy and Spain supplied acute and convalescent COVID-19 samples. From T cells, B-cell-depleted T cells, or PBMCs came the material, which was cDNA or gDNA.

In the study's own analysis: Quantification of nucleated cells was approximated via reference gene primer amplification. TCRdb keeps only in-frame clones here, not all; method: immunoSEQ multiplex PCR. Clonal size and the V and J genes are those of that table, whereas D and trimming came from the DNA. The table has tens of thousands of clones, approximately 90% seen once; the top ten hold approximately 4%. The germline CDR1 and CDR2 sequences are MDHEN and SYDVKM. J was trimmed by 5 bases and V by 7 bases; bases with no gene match: 8. CDR3 length: 14 amino acids. This clone is judged medium-sized (0.01 to 0.1%).

Sequenced: peripheral blood. The V call is TRBV28, the J call TRBJ2-7; 10 bases map to TRBD1. The clonotype comes from a human donor in a cohort sampled during active COVID-19. CDR3 protein: CASTPDRGWDEQYF. CDR3 sequence (DNA): TGTGCCAGCACCCCGGACAGGGGGTGGGACGAGCAGTACTTC.